This T cell receptor beta chain was sequenced in a study of T cells in Graves' hyperthyroidism and ophthalmopathy. Hyperthyroidism had been newly diagnosed in patients aged 18 to 65, and its duration was under 2 months. V was trimmed by 3 bases and J by 8 bases, leaving 13 bases between them. This CDR3 has 14 amino acids. Amplified regions were TCR beta CDR3 sequences from RNA transcripts. The HTBI set primed first-round TCR CDR3 RT-PCR. TCRdb called the multiplex PCR reads again in MiXCR, with one record for every CDR3 protein. In the table there are about 620,000 distinct CDR3 sequences, 15% to 20% of which are singletons. This clonotype was detected only a few times.

Sequencing was performed on blood. The rearrangement links TRBV12-3 or TRBV12-4 to TRBJ1-4, with a weak D call TRBD1 (5 bases). The source is a woman aged 25 to 45 with Graves' hyperthyroidism. The CDR3 DNA sequence: TGTGCCAGCAGTTTCGGCAGGGTTTGGGAAAAACTGTTTTTT. Translated: CASSFGRVWEKLFF.